A selection of T cell receptor beta chains follows, all from one sample in a study of cytomegalovirus exposure and HLA in healthy donors. The protocol was immunoSEQ multiplex PCR, while the TCRdb copy is restricted to in-frame clones and leaves out a portion. In the table there are around 150,000 clones, roughly nine tenths of which are singletons. The specimen sequenced was PBMCs. Receptor source: a woman aged 30 to 39 in good health and CMV-seronegative. Both conserved end residues are part of each CDR3. The order of the fields is V gene, D gene, J gene, CDR3 protein, CDR3 DNA. D genes are given only for firm matches.

TRBV5-4	-	TRBJ2-5	CASSLVGIGETQYF	TGTGCCAGCAGCTTGGTAGGGATTGGAGAGACCCAGTACTTC
TRBV27	TRBD1	TRBJ1-2	CASSRTGGNGYTF	TGTGCCAGCAGCCGGACAGGGGGAAATGGCTACACCTTC
TRBV6-1	TRBD2	TRBJ2-7	CASSAGTIIYEQYF	TGTGCCAGCAGCGCCGGGACTATAATCTACGAGCAGTACTTC
TRBV27	-	TRBJ1-4	CASSLRGVGEKLFF	TGTGCCAGCAGTTTAAGGGGGGTCGGTGAAAAACTGTTTTTT
TRBV9	-	TRBJ2-2	CASSLSTGKDTGELFF	TGTGCCAGCAGCCTTTCGACGGGGAAGGACACCGGGGAGCTGTTTTTT
TRBV27	-	TRBJ2-1	CASSLPPRRGNEQFF	TGTGCCAGCAGTTTACCCCCTCGGAGGGGCAATGAGCAGTTCTTC
TRBV19	TRBD2	TRBJ2-3	CASRGTSGGRTDTQYF	TGTGCCAGTAGAGGCACTAGCGGAGGACGCACAGATACGCAGTATTTT
TRBV5-1	-	TRBJ1-4	CASSSGTLREKLFF	TGCGCCAGCAGCAGCGGGACTCTCAGGGAAAAACTGTTTTTT
TRBV18	-	TRBJ1-5	CASSPTSNQPQHF	TGTGCCAGCTCACCCACGAGCAATCAGCCCCAGCATTTT
TRBV4-3	-	TRBJ2-6	CASSYRVEANVLTF	TGCGCCAGCAGCTACAGGGTTGAGGCCAACGTCCTGACTTTC
TRBV11-2	-	TRBJ2-7	CASSWGRYEQYF	TGTGCCAGCAGCTGGGGCCGGTACGAGCAGTACTTC
TRBV6-6	-	TRBJ1-4	CASSSPRAVEKLFF	TGTGCCAGCAGTTCCCCCAGGGCGGTTGAAAAACTGTTTTTT
TRBV19	-	TRBJ2-7	CASTSDRRGVVEQYF	TGTGCCAGTACCTCGGACCGAAGGGGGGTCGTCGAGCAGTACTTC
TRBV19	TRBD1	TRBJ1-2	CASSTNRGGDGYTF	TGTGCCAGTAGTACAAACAGGGGAGGTGACGGCTACACCTTC
TRBV2	-	TRBJ1-1	CASSAGQVNTEAFF	TGTGCCAGCAGCGCGGGACAAGTGAACACTGAAGCTTTCTTT
TRBV27	TRBD1	TRBJ1-2	CASSPQIRTGYYGYTF	TGTGCCAGCAGTCCCCAAATCAGGACAGGGTACTATGGCTACACCTTC
TRBV19	-	TRBJ2-1	CASSSQGTNNEQFF	TGTGCCAGTAGTTCCCAGGGGACAAACAATGAGCAGTTCTTC
TRBV7-3	TRBD1	TRBJ1-2	CASSLKGGDYGYTF	TGTGCCAGCAGCTTAAAAGGGGGCGACTATGGCTACACCTTC
TRBV9	TRBD2	TRBJ2-1	CASSVVGGGATNEQFF	TGTGCCAGCAGCGTAGTGGGCGGGGGGGCGACCAATGAGCAGTTCTTC
TRBV6-6	-	TRBJ1-3	CASNPASSSGNTIYF	TGTGCCAGCAACCCCGCGAGCTCCTCTGGAAACACCATATATTTT
TRBV5-4	-	TRBJ2-7	CASSSQARGGYEQYF	TGTGCCAGCAGCTCCCAGGCCCGGGGCGGCTACGAGCAGTACTTC
TRBV27	-	TRBJ2-1	CASTPGTGLNEQFF	TGTGCCAGCACTCCCGGGACTGGACTAAATGAGCAGTTCTTC
TRBV6-1	TRBD1	TRBJ1-3	CASSALTGRAGNTIYF	TGTGCCAGCAGTGCCCTGACAGGGAGAGCTGGAAACACCATATATTTT
TRBV7-9	TRBD2	TRBJ2-1	CASSVPGLAGVSEQFF	TGTGCCAGCAGCGTACCGGGACTAGCGGGTGTTAGTGAGCAGTTCTTC
TRBV19	TRBD1	TRBJ2-7	CASSPTGESEQYF	TGTGCCAGTAGTCCTACAGGGGAGAGCGAGCAGTACTTC
TRBV18	TRBD1	TRBJ2-4	CASSDRQGKKNIQYF	TGTGCCAGCTCGGACAGACAGGGGAAGAAAAACATTCAGTACTTC
TRBV4-3	-	TRBJ2-7	CASSQERGGSYEQYF	TGCGCCAGCAGCCAAGAGAGAGGGGGGTCCTACGAGCAGTACTTC
TRBV19	-	TRBJ2-7	CASSDSGTAAYEQYF	TGTGCCAGTAGCGATTCAGGGACGGCCGCTTACGAGCAGTACTTC
TRBV27	-	TRBJ1-1	CASSLFSGRVITEAFF	TGTGCCAGCAGTTTATTCTCAGGGAGGGTTATCACTGAAGCTTTCTTT
TRBV27	-	TRBJ1-2	CASSTGPYGYTF	TGTGCCAGCAGCACGGGACCGTATGGCTACACCTTC
TRBV7-3	-	TRBJ1-2	CASSPRTSLNYGYTF	TGTGCCAGCAGCCCCCGCACCAGTCTAAACTATGGCTACACCTTC
TRBV27	-	TRBJ2-3	CASLERGETDTQYF	TGTGCCAGCCTCGAGAGGGGAGAGACAGATACGCAGTATTTT